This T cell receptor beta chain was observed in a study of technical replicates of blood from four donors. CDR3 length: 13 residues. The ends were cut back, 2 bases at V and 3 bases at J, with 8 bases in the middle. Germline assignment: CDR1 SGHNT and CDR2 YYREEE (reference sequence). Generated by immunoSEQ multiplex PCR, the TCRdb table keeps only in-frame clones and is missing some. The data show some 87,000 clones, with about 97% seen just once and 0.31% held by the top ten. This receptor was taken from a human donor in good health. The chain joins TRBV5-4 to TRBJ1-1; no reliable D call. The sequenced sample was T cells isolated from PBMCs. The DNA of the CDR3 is TGTGCCAGCAGCTTTGGCTCCTACACTGAAGCTTTCTTT. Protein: CASSFGSYTEAFF. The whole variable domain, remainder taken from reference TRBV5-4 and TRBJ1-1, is ETGVTQSPTHLIKTRGQQVTLRCSSQSGHNTVSWYQQALGQGPQFIFQYYREEENGRGNFPPRFSGLQFPNYSSELNVNALELDDSALYLCASSFGSYTEAFFGQGTRLTVV.